The present entry profiles one T cell receptor beta chain with its context. Its antigen is unknown. This sample was taken from a study of T cell responses to AZD1222 COVID-19 vaccine. This CDR3 has 12 residues. Germline CDR1 is SNHLY and CDR2 is FYNNEI. Deletions cut 6 bases from V and 1 base from J, with 4 bases between. TCRdb's table, derived via immunoSEQ multiplex PCR, lists solely in-frame clones and lacks some. There are roughly 180,000 clones in the sample; 70% to 90% occur only once, and approximately 0.5% lies in the top ten. Overall study findings and caveats: The peak T cell response came first, and repertoires were sampled only after it. When two AZD1222 doses had been given, Spike-specific TCR breadth and depth rose.

The rearrangement joins TRBV2 to TRBJ1-5; the D is unclear. This TCR was recovered from an adult in good health. The sequences come from peripheral blood, collected on day 0 of AZD1222 vaccination. The CDR3 region is CASRDSNQPQHF. The DNA of the CDR3 is TGTGCCAGCAGGGACAGCAATCAGCCCCAGCATTTT.